This T cell receptor (beta chain) was recovered during a study of immune characterization of retroperitoneal liposarcoma. This clonotype is medium-sized in the sample. TCRdb called the PCR reads again in MiXCR, with one record for every CDR3 protein. Among 10,000 or so distinct CDR3 sequences listed, 28% were seen once. The J segment lost 1 base and the V segment lost 2 bases, leaving 2 bases of the junction unmatched. The CDR3 spans 15 residues. The rearrangement joins TRBV12-3 or TRBV12-4 to TRBJ2-4, with 7 bases matching TRBD2. Sample: tumor tissue. The TCR comes from a male donor with retroperitoneal liposarcoma. The DNA for the CDR3 is TGTGCCAGCAGTTTATCCGGGGGGGCCAAAAACATTCAGTACTTC. It translates to CASSLSGGAKNIQYF.